The subject of this entry is one TCR beta chain. Its target is unknown. This sample was included in a study of graft-versus-host responses after intestinal transplantation. Overall study: Grafts were multivisceral, liver-intestinal, or isolated intestinal.

Using immunoSEQ multiplex PCR, the repertoire was profiled, and TCRdb retains in-frame clones only, with some absent. The sample includes 95,000 to 110,000 clones, about 90% of them seen just once. The CDR3 consists of 13 residues. Germline V lookup: CDR1 MNHEY, CDR2 SVGAGI. Trimming took 2 bases from V and 1 from J, leaving 4 bases between them. Study results and caveats: Among recipient marrow samples, GvH clones were found; some appeared first in ileum or blood.

This clonotype was sampled from a human donor who received an intestinal transplant. Material: unstimulated CD4+ T cells sorted from spleen or lymph node cells, obtained before intestinal transplant. This chain uses TRBV6-5 with TRBJ2-3; D is uncertain. This CDR3 is CASSYGGTDTQYF. Here the CDR3 DNA reads TGTGCCAGCAGTTACGGCGGCACAGATACGCAGTATTTT.